The 24 T cell receptor beta chains below come from one sample, sequenced in a study of T cell changes during pregnancy in multiple sclerosis. Sequencing used immunoSEQ multiplex PCR; TCRdb keeps in-frame clones, though not all of them. The data hold roughly 100,000 clones, with about 89% observed a single time. The input for sequencing was peripheral blood, taken before pregnancy. The source of these receptors is a female donor with multiple sclerosis, enrolled in a pregnancy study.

This chain joins TRBV6-5 and TRBJ2-7, with 8 bases matching TRBD1. After removal of 2 bases from V and 6 bases from J, the junction contained 6 bases not matched to a gene. The CDR3 contains 14 residues. Per germline, CDR1 MNHEY and CDR2 SVGAGI. CDR3 amino acids: CASSYRTGMSEQYF. CDR3 coding DNA: TGTGCCAGCAGTTACCGGACAGGGATGAGCGAGCAGTACTTC.

The V and J genes are TRBV27 and TRBJ2-7; D gene uncertain. Germline CDR1 is MNHEY and CDR2 is SMNVEV (reference sequence). V dropped 8 bases and J dropped 7 bases, with 24 bases sitting between them. The CDR3 runs 15 residues. The CDR3 sequence is CASGYYASRGFEQYF. The CDR3 region has the DNA TGTGCCAGCGGATACTATGCCAGTCGAGGATTTGAGCAGTACTTC.

This chain joins TRBV11-2 and TRBJ2-1, with 7 bases fitting TRBD1. The V gene's germline CDR1 is SGHAT and CDR2 FQNNGV. Losses at the gene ends were 2 bases for V and 7 bases for J; bases not matched to a gene: 11. CDR3 size: 16 residues. CDR3 loop: CASSLPIGGASNEQFF. The CDR3 DNA reads TGTGCCAGCAGCTTACCGATAGGGGGCGCATCGAATGAGCAGTTCTTC.

This chain connects TRBV9 to TRBJ1-2, with D possibly TRBD1 on 5 matching bases. The CDR3 is 14 residues long. Germline V CDR1 and CDR2: SGDLS, YYNGEE. V was trimmed by 5 bases and J by 0 bases, leaving 11 bases between them. In DNA, the CDR3 is TGTGCCAGCAGGAAGGCAGGGTCTAACTATGGCTACACCTTC. Its translation: CASRKAGSNYGYTF.

To note about this clone: The CDR3 does not close with the conserved phenylalanine or tryptophan, likely indicating a read error. It is unclear where the CDR3 begins or ends on the DNA, so no DNA is shown, and the CDR3 is as TCRdb lists it. J is TRBJ1-2 and V is TRBV6-1; the D call in the table, TRBD1, was not verified against the DNA. Germline values: CDR1 MNHNS, CDR2 SASEGT. The CDR3 spans 11 residues, counting both ends. The CDR3 reads CASSEGVGQLY.

The genes are TRBV5-4 and TRBJ2-3, with TRBD2 matching over 7 bases. V lost 4 bases to trimming and J lost 6 bases; unmatched junction nucleotides: 11. The CDR3 covers 15 residues. From germline, CDR1 is SGHNT and CDR2 YYREEE (reference sequence). The DNA of the CDR3 is TGTGCCAGCAGCGGGGCGGGAGTTTTATCCGATACGCAGTATTTT. Its translation is CASSGAGVLSDTQYF. Complete variable domain (other parts from reference TRBV5-4 and TRBJ2-3): ETGVTQSPTHLIKTRGQQVTLRCSSQSGHNTVSWYQQALGQGPQFIFQYYREEENGRGNFPPRFSGLQFPNYSSELNVNALELDDSALYLCASSGAGVLSDTQYFGPGTRLTVL.

This chain joins TRBV9 and TRBJ1-2; 7 bases agree with TRBD1. Germline-derived CDR1 and CDR2 are SGDLS and YYNGEE. The V gene end was trimmed by 0 bases and the J gene end by 8 bases; junction bases not matched to a gene: 7. This CDR3 spans 14 amino acids. The CDR3, as DNA: TGTGCCAGCAGCGTAGATAACAGGGGTGAGGGCTACACCTTC. It specifies CASSVDNRGEGYTF.

V and J are TRBV2 and TRBJ1-4, with D unclear. CDR1 and CDR2 (germline): SNHLY, FYNNEI. The CDR3 extends over 16 amino acids. The germline V and J ends were trimmed by 6 bases and 5 bases, with 19 bases remaining between them. The CDR3 region is CASSFSLGGSNEKLFF. The CDR3 DNA reads as TGTGCCAGCAGCTTCAGCTTGGGAGGGTCAAATGAAAAACTGTTTTTT.

The sample holds one count of this clone. This chain links TRBV7-2 with TRBJ1-2; TRBD1 might be the D (5 bases). Germline V gene data show CDR1 as SGHTA and CDR2 as FQGNSA. CDR3 size: 14 residues. With 5 bases removed from V and 2 bases from J, the gap between germline ends came to 12 bases. In DNA, the CDR3 is TGTGCCAGCAGCCCCCCGGGGGTCAACTATGGCTACACCTTC. Translating gives CASSPPGVNYGYTF.

The chain links TRBV27 to TRBJ1-5; 11 bases are a match to TRBD1. There are 18 residues in the CDR3. Losses at the gene ends were 8 bases for V and 4 bases for J; bases not matched to a gene: 16. Germline CDR1 MNHEY, CDR2 SMNVEV (reference sequence). As DNA, the CDR3 is TGTGCCAGCTCTTTATATGGGACAGGGGGTAGTATAAATCAGCCCCAGCATTTT. Translated, it gives CASSLYGTGGSINQPQHF.

This sequence joins TRBV6-1 and TRBJ2-1, with 8 bases fitting TRBD1. This CDR3 is built from 12 residues. Losses at the gene ends were 6 bases for V and 8 bases for J; bases not matched to a gene: 3. Germline V gene lookup returns CDR1 MNHNS and CDR2 SASEGT. The CDR3 sequence is CASSLQGDEQFF. For the CDR3, the DNA is TGTGCCAGCAGCCTACAGGGGGATGAGCAGTTCTTC.

The rearrangement links TRBV15 to TRBJ2-7, with D perhaps TRBD2 (6 bases). The CDR3 totals 14 residues. Germline V CDR1 and CDR2: LNHNV, YYDKDF (reference sequence). The V gene lost 5 bases and the J gene lost 6 bases, with 17 bases spanning the gap. In DNA form, the CDR3 reads TGTGCCACCAGCCAGGGCGGAGGGTGGGTCGAGCAGTACTTC. This codes for CATSQGGGWVEQYF.

The J gene is TRBJ2-5, the V gene TRBV29-1; perhaps TRBD1 as D (6 bases). The ends were cut back, 7 bases at V and 2 bases at J, with 17 bases in the middle. Germline V gene data show CDR1 as SQVTM and CDR2 as ANQGSEA. This CDR3 contains 14 residues. The CDR3 coding sequence is TGCAGCGACCAACAGGGAAGGGGGCAAGAGACCCAGTACTTC. It is translated as CSDQQGRGQETQYF.

The chain is built from TRBV2 and TRBJ1-5; D is ambiguous. Germline CDR1 SNHLY, CDR2 FYNNEI. There are 12 residues in the CDR3. The V end was cut by 3 bases, the J end by 4 bases, with 4 bases between. The CDR3 is CASSDTNQPQHF. For the CDR3, the DNA is TGTGCCAGCAGTGATACAAATCAGCCCCAGCATTTT. The whole variable domain, remainder taken from reference TRBV2 and TRBJ1-5, is EPEVTQTPSHQVTQMGQEVILRCVPISNHLYFYWYRQILGQKVEFLVSFYNNEISEKSEIFDDQFSVERPDGSNFTLKIRSTKLEDSAMYFCASSDTNQPQHFGDGTRLSIL.

The chain joins TRBV7-3 to TRBJ2-2, with 7 bases aligning to TRBD1. The CDR3 is made up of 16 amino acids. Germline V gene lookup returns CDR1 SGHTA and CDR2 FQGTGA. V lost 2 bases to trimming and J lost 3 bases; unmatched junction nucleotides: 6. The CDR3 DNA reads as TGTGCCAGCAGCTTACTCGAGACAGGGTACACCGGGGAGCTGTTTTTT. Translating gives CASSLLETGYTGELFF.

This chain connects TRBV4-1 to TRBJ1-1; possible D gene TRBD1, 5 bases. The ends were cut back, 3 bases at V and 2 bases at J, with 19 bases in the middle. The germline gives CDR1 MGHRA, CDR2 YSYEKL. CDR3 size: 17 residues. The CDR3 DNA reads TGCGCCAGCAGCCATACTCGACAGTCCCCCTCAAACACTGAAGCTTTCTTT. Translated, it gives CASSHTRQSPSNTEAFF.

The table lists this clone with many counts. This chain links TRBV29-1 with TRBJ1-1; 7 nucleotides agree with TRBD1. The ends lost 7 bases at V and 3 bases at J; junction bases unmatched: 5. Germline assignment: CDR1 SQVTM and CDR2 ANQGSEA. This CDR3 spans 12 amino acids. The CDR3 reads CSARTGDTEAFF. CDR3 DNA sequence: TGCAGCGCCCGGACAGGAGACACTGAAGCTTTCTTT.

DNA of the CDR3: TGTGCCAGCAGTGACTCCGGGGGGACGCTATTAGCCAAAAACATTCAGTACTTC. Its translation is CASSDSGGTLLAKNIQYF. The rearrangement links TRBV2 to TRBJ2-4; 7 nucleotides align to TRBD2. J lost 0 bases, V lost 3 bases, and 11 bases had no gene match. This CDR3 spans 18 amino acids. Germline CDR1 and CDR2: SNHLY and FYNNEI.

This chain uses TRBV18 with TRBJ1-5; the D gene is possibly TRBD1 (5 bases). Germline V gives CDR1 KGHSH, CDR2 LQKENI. Deletions cut 5 bases from V and 0 bases from J, with 11 bases between. CDR3 length: 15 amino acids. CDR3 in amino acids: CASSAGRTSNQPQHF. The DNA for the CDR3 is TGTGCCAGCTCAGCGGGACGGACTAGCAATCAGCCCCAGCATTTT.

This chain joins TRBV7-3 and TRBJ2-3; TRBD2 matches 11 bases. The CDR3 covers 19 residues. J gave up 1 base and V 4 bases, and 13 bases lay outside the gene matches. Germline V gene lookup returns CDR1 SGHTA and CDR2 FQGTGA. The CDR3 DNA reads as TGTGCCAGCAGCTCGGGACTAGCGGACTCCCCACACGGCACAGATACGCAGTATTTT. Translating gives CASSSGLADSPHGTDTQYF. Full variable domain (missing parts from reference TRBV7-3 and TRBJ2-3): GAGVSQTPSNKVTEKGKYVELRCDPISGHTALYWYRQSLGQGPEFLIYFQGTGAADDSGLPNDRFFAVRPEGSVSTLKIQRTERGDSAVYLCASSSGLADSPHGTDTQYFGPGTRLTVL.

This clone was seen once. V gene TRBV18 combines with J gene TRBJ1-4, with 7 bases identical to TRBD1. Trimming at V came to 5 bases and at J to 4 bases, leaving 10 bases not matched to a gene. The CDR3 sequence is 16 residues long. Germline CDR1 KGHSH, CDR2 LQKENI. DNA of the CDR3: TGTGCCAGCTCAACGACAGGGAGTCCTGATAATGAAAAACTGTTTTTT. Translation gives CASSTTGSPDNEKLFF.

Only one count was recorded for this clone. V is TRBV5-4 and J is TRBJ2-7; 11 bases are a match to TRBD2. Germline-derived CDR1 and CDR2 are SGHNT and YYREEE (reference sequence). The CDR3 totals 14 residues. J was trimmed by 4 bases and V by 3 bases; bases with no gene match: 3. The CDR3 DNA reads as TGTGCCAGCAGCTCGGGACTAGCGGAATACGAGCAGTACTTC. Its translation is CASSSGLAEYEQYF.

The chain has TRBV6-1 and TRBJ2-2; no clear D. Germline CDR1 and CDR2: MNHNS and SASEGT. Trimming stripped 6 bases from V and 8 bases from J, with 16 bases between. The CDR3 has 14 amino acids. CDR3 DNA sequence: TGTGCCAGCAGCCGGAACGGAGAACAAGGGGAGCTGTTTTTT. Encoded protein: CASSRNGEQGELFF.

The chain employs TRBV7-2 and TRBJ1-2; 7 nucleotides match TRBD1. The CDR3 sequence is 19 residues long. After removal of 5 bases from V and 2 bases from J, the junction contained 20 bases not matched to a gene. Germline-derived CDR1 and CDR2 are SGHTA and FQGNSA. The CDR3 coding sequence is TGTGCCAGCAGCCCACAGGTGGGACAGAATCTCATTGGGAACTATGGCTACACCTTC. Its translation: CASSPQVGQNLIGNYGYTF. The whole variable domain, filled in from reference TRBV7-2 and TRBJ1-2, reads GAGVSQSPSNKVTEKGKDVELRCDPISGHTALYWYRQSLGQGLEFLIYFQGNSAPDKSGLPSDRFSAERTGGSVSTLTIQRTQQEDSAVYLCASSPQVGQNLIGNYGYTFGSGTRLTVV.